This paragraph covers one T cell receptor delta chain sequence. No antigen is known for it. The junction departs from the called germline gene at one end, perhaps through a read error. The data were obtained in a study of γδ T cells in repeated Plasmodium falciparum infection. On the study more broadly: Malian repertoires were sampled cross-sectionally without transmission and longitudinally through febrile malaria. The study, taken as a whole, reports: Repeated controlled infections reportedly drove waves of new clonotype selection in Vdelta2-negative, mostly Vdelta1+, gammadelta repertoires.

TRG and TRD sequences were obtained from every sorted gammadelta sample. TCRdb called clones anew from the multiplex PCR reads with CATT. In the table there are around 50,000 delta-chain clones, approximately 1.7% of which are singletons. Bulk repertoires came from Vgamma9/Vdelta2+ or Vdelta2-negative gammadelta T cells flow-sorted from PBMC. Germline CDR1 is TSWWSYY and CDR2 is QGS. The CDR3 loop spans 20 amino acids. The clonotype originates from a pool of human donors (malaria-infected and uninfected, not separated). The chain uses TRDV1 and TRDJ1; the match to TRDD3 covers 10 bases. The J gene comes from matching the DNA to germline here; TCRdb lacks it. What was sequenced was gamma-delta T cells from blood. Here the CDR3 reads CSGPPSSARWGIQGTDKLIF. CDR3 nucleotides: TGCTCTGGGCCCCCTTCCTCGGCGCGGTGGGGGATACAAGGCACCGATAAACTCATCTTT.